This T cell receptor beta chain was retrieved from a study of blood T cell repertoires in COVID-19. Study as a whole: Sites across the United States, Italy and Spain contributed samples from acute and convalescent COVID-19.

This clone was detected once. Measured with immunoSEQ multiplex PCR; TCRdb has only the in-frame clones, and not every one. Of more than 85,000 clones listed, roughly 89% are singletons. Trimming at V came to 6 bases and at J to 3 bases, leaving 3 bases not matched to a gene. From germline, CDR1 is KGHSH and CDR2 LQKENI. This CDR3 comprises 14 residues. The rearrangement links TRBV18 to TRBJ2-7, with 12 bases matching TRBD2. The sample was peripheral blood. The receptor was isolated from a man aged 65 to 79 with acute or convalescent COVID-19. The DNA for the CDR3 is TGTGCCAGCTCCCCGGGACTAGCGGGCTACGAGCAGTACTTC. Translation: CASSPGLAGYEQYF.